This T cell receptor beta chain was retrieved from a study of long-term antiretroviral therapy in people with HIV. Per donor, a minimum of one pre-ART and a minimum of two post-ART PBMC samples were available. Samples were assayed with immunoSEQ v3.0 at survey level. Clones were read by immunoSEQ multiplex PCR, and TCRdb kept only the in-frame ones, dropping some. The data contain 20,000 or so clones, just over 75% of them singletons. This receptor was identified in a woman between 50 and 59 years old with HIV. The sample was unsorted PBMCs, taken 0.5 years before starting antiretroviral therapy.

CDR3 coding DNA: TGTGCCAGCAGCCTAGAACGGGGGAACCCCGGGTTTGCCAAAAACATTCAGTACTTC. Residues: CASSLERGNPGFAKNIQYF. The rearrangement joins TRBV4-2 to TRBJ2-4, with a tentative D call TRBD2 (6 bases). Germline CDR1 reads LGHNA; CDR2 reads YNFKEQ. This CDR3 has 19 amino acids. V dropped 4 bases and J dropped 1 base, with 23 bases sitting between them.